This TCR beta chain was sequenced in a study of long-term antiretroviral therapy in people with HIV. Findings and limits, study-wide: Increased diversity was seen after ART, yet it remained lower than in transplant donor controls. Compared with controls, HIV repertoires showed narrower CDR3 length ranges.

Regarding this clone: The antigen remains undetermined.

Survey-level immunoSEQ v3.0 assays were run. Clones were sequenced by immunoSEQ multiplex PCR, and TCRdb holds only the in-frame ones, with some missing. The table includes about 28,000 clones, less than 85% detected once. The CDR3 is 13 amino acids. Germline loops: CDR1 SGHAT, CDR2 FQDESV (reference sequence). The V and J ends lost 5 bases and 2 bases respectively, with 10 bases between them. This clonotype was sampled from a man aged 40-55 years with HIV. The rearrangement links TRBV11-1 to TRBJ2-7; possible D gene TRBD1, 5 bases. The sequencing here drew on unsorted PBMCs, taken 0.3 years after starting antiretroviral therapy. The CDR3 DNA sequence: TGTGCCAGCAGCATACAGGTAGCCTACGAGCAGTACTTC. The encoded protein is CASSIQVAYEQYF.